A selection of T cell receptor beta chains follows, all from one sample in a study of T cell responses to AZD1222 COVID-19 vaccine. The method was immunoSEQ multiplex PCR; TCRdb's version includes in-frame clones alone and lacks a portion of them. This table holds some 94,000 clones, nearly 90% found once. This material consisted of peripheral blood, taken on day 0 of AZD1222 vaccination. Receptor source: an adult in good health. Both conserved end residues are part of each CDR3. The D gene is left open where the match is weak. Only some rows state a clone size, as once, few, many or a class for expanded clones.

J gene: TRBJ2-5
clone size: NA
D gene: TRBD2
V gene: TRBV5-4
CDR3 length: 17
CDR3 DNA: TGTGCCAGCAGCTTGGCGGGACTAGCGGGGGCCCGGGAGACCCAGTACTTC
CDR3 protein: CASSLAGLAGARETQYF

J gene: TRBJ2-3
clone size: NA
D gene: TRBD2
V gene: TRBV5-1
CDR3 length: 16
CDR3 DNA: TGTGCCAGCAGCCGACTAGCGGGAGGGAGCACAGATACGCAGTATTTT
CDR3 protein: CASSRLAGGSTDTQYF

J gene: TRBJ1-6
clone size: NA
D gene: NA
V gene: TRBV7-3
CDR3 length: 13
CDR3 DNA: TGTGCCAGCAGCTTTTCCACGAATTCACCCCTCCACTTT
CDR3 protein: CASSFSTNSPLHF

J gene: TRBJ1-1
clone size: NA
D gene: NA
V gene: TRBV3-1/TRBV3-2
CDR3 length: 13
CDR3 DNA: TGTGCCAGCAGCTCAGGAATGAACACTGAAGCTTTCTTT
CDR3 protein: CASSSGMNTEAFF

J gene: TRBJ1-5
clone size: few
D gene: NA
V gene: TRBV7-2
CDR3 length: 15
CDR3 DNA: TGTGCCAGCAGCTCCGACACAACTAGCAATCAGCCCCAGCATTTT
CDR3 protein: CASSSDTTSNQPQHF

J gene: TRBJ1-1
clone size: NA
D gene: NA
V gene: TRBV2
CDR3 length: 12
CDR3 DNA: TGTGCCAGCATGGGCAGGGTTGCTGAAGCTTTCTTT
CDR3 protein: CASMGRVAEAFF

J gene: TRBJ2-7
clone size: NA
D gene: TRBD1
V gene: TRBV3-1/TRBV3-2
CDR3 length: 15
CDR3 DNA: TGTGCCAGCAGCCCCCGACAGGGGATCTCCTACGAGCAGTACTTC
CDR3 protein: CASSPRQGISYEQYF

J gene: TRBJ2-7
clone size: NA
D gene: TRBD2
V gene: TRBV4-3
CDR3 length: 14
CDR3 DNA: TGCGCCAGCAGCCAAGGCGGACTAGTGGGCGAGCAGTACTTC
CDR3 protein: CASSQGGLVGEQYF

J gene: TRBJ2-1
clone size: NA
D gene: NA
V gene: TRBV7-2
CDR3 length: 13
CDR3 DNA: TGTGCCAGCAGCTTAGGCTTGGGAGGTGAGCAGTTCTTC
CDR3 protein: CASSLGLGGEQFF

J gene: TRBJ2-3
clone size: NA
D gene: NA
V gene: TRBV7-2
CDR3 length: 12
CDR3 DNA: TGTGCCAGCAGCCCAGGAATTGATACGCAGTATTTT
CDR3 protein: CASSPGIDTQYF

J gene: TRBJ1-2
clone size: NA
D gene: NA
V gene: TRBV20-1
CDR3 length: 11
CDR3 DNA: TGCAGTGCTCCAAAGGCGGATGGCTACACCTTC
CDR3 protein: CSAPKADGYTF

J gene: TRBJ2-2
clone size: NA
D gene: NA
V gene: TRBV7-3
CDR3 length: 16
CDR3 DNA: TGTGCCAGCAGCTTATTAGGACAGTCGAACACCGGGGAGCTGTTTTTT
CDR3 protein: CASSLLGQSNTGELFF

J gene: TRBJ2-7
clone size: NA
D gene: NA
V gene: TRBV2
CDR3 length: 12
CDR3 DNA: TGTGCCAGCAGTGCGGTACCCCTCGAGCAGTACTTC
CDR3 protein: CASSAVPLEQYF